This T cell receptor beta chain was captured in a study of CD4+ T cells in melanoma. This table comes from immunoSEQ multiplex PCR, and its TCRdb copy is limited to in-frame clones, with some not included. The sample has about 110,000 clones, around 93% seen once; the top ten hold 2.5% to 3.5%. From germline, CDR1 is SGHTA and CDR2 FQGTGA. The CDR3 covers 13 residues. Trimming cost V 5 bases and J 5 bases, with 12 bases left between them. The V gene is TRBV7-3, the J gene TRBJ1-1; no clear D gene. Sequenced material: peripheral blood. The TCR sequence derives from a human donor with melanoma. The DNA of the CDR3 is TGTGCCAGCAGCCTTAAAGTCCGGACTGAAGCTTTCTTT. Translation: CASSLKVRTEAFF.